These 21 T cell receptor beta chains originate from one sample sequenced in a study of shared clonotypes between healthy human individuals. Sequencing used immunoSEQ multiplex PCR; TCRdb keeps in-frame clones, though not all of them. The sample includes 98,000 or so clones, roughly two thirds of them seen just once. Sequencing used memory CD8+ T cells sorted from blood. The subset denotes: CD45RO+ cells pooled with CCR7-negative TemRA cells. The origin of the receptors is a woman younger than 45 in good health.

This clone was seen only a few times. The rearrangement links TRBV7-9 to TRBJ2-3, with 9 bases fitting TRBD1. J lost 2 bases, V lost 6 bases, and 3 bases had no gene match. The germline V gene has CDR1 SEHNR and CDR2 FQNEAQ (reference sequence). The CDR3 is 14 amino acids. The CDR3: CASRGQGTTDTQYF. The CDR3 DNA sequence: TGTGCCAGCAGAGGACAGGGGACCACAGATACGCAGTATTTT.

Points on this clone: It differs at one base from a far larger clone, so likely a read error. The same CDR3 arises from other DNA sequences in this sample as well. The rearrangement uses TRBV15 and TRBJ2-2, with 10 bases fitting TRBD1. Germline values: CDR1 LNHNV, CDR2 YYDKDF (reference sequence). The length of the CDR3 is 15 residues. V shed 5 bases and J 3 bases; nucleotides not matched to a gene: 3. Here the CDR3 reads CATSSGQGHTGELFF. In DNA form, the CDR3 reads TGTGCCACCAGCTCGGGACAGGGGCACACCGGGGAGCTGTTTTTT.

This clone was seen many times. The chain's CDR3 is CASSAPHGNYGYTF. CDR3 coding DNA: TGTGCCAGCAGCGCCCCTCACGGGAACTATGGCTACACCTTC. The V call is TRBV9, the J call TRBJ1-2; no clear D. This CDR3 has 14 amino acids. Trimming stripped 3 bases from V and 2 bases from J, with 11 bases between. The germline CDR1 and CDR2 sequences are SGDLS and YYNGEE.

CDR3 nucleotides: TGCGCCAGCAGCTTGACCACGACAGTCGAGACTGAAGCTTTCTTT. It translates to CASSLTTTVETEAFF. The chain joins TRBV5-1 to TRBJ1-1, with D perhaps TRBD1 (5 bases). V lost 1 base and J lost 5, with 15 bases in between. CDR3 length: 15 residues. CDR1 is SGHRS and CDR2 is YFSETQ in the germline V gene.

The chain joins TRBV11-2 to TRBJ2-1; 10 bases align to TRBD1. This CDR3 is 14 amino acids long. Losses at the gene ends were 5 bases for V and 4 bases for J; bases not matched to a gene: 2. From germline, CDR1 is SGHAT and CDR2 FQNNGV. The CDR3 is CASSPGQGYNEQFF. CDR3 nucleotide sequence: TGTGCCAGCAGCCCGGGACAGGGGTACAATGAGCAGTTCTTC.

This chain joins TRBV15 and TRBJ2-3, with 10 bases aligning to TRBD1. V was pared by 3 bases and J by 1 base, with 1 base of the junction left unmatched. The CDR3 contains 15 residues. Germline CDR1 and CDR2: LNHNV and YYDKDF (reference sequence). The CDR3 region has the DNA TGTGCCACCAGCAGGGACAGGGGGGGCACAGATACGCAGTATTTT. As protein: CATSRDRGGTDTQYF.

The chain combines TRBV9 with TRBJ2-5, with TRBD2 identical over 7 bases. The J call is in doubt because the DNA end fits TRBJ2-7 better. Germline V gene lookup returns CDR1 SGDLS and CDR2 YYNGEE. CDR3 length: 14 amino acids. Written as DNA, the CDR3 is TGTGCCAGCAGCGTTGGGGGGGAGATCTACGAGCAGTACTTC. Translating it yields CASSVGGEIYEQYF.

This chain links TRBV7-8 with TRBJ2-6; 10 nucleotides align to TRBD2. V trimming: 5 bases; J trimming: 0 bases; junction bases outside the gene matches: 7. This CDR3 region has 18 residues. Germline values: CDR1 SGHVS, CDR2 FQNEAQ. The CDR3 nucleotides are TGTGCCAGCAGCGTCGGGACTAGCGTCCACTCTGGGGCCAACGTCCTGACTTTC. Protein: CASSVGTSVHSGANVLTF.

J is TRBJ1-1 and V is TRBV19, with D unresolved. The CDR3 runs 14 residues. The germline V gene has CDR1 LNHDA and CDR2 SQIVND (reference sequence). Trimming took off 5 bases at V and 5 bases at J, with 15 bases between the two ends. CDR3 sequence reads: CASSHMASWTEAFF. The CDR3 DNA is TGTGCCAGTAGTCATATGGCCTCGTGGACTGAAGCTTTCTTT.

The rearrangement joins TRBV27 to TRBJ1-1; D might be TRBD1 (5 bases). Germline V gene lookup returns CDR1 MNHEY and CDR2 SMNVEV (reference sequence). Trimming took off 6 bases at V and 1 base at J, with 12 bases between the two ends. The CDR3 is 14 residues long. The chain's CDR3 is CASSRQTKNTEAFF. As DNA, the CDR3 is TGTGCCAGCAGCAGACAGACAAAGAACACTGAAGCTTTCTTT.

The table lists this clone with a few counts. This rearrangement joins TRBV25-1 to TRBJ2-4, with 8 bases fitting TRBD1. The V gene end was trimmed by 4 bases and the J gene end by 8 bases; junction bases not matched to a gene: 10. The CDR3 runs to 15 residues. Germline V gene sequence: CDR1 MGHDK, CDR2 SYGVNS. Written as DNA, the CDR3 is TGTGCCAGCAGTGGACCGACAGGGGCGGAGGACATTCAGTACTTC. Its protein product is CASSGPTGAEDIQYF.

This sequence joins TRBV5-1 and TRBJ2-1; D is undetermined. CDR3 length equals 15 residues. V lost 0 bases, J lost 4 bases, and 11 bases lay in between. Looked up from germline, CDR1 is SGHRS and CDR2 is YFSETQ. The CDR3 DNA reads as TGCGCCAGCAGCTTGGTTTTAGCTATGTACAATGAGCAGTTCTTC. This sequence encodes CASSLVLAMYNEQFF.

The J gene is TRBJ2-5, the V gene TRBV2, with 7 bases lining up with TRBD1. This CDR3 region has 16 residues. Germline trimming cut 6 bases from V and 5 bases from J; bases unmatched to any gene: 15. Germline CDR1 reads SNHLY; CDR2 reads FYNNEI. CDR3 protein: CASRRTRATGHETQYF. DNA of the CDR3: TGTGCCAGCAGGAGAACCCGGGCGACAGGGCATGAGACCCAGTACTTC.

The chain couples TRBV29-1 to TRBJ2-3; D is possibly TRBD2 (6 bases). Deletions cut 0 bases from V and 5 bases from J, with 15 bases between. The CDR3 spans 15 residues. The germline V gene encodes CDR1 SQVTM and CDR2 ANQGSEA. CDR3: CSVEDLGGKVDTQYF. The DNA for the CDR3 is TGCAGCGTTGAAGATCTTGGCGGGAAGGTAGATACGCAGTATTTT.

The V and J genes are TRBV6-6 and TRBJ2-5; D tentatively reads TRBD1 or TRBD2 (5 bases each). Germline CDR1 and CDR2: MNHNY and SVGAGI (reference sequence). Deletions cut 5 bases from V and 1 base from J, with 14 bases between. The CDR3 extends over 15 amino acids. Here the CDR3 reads CASSKGTVVQETQYF. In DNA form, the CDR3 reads TGTGCCAGCAGTAAAGGGACGGTAGTCCAAGAGACCCAGTACTTC.

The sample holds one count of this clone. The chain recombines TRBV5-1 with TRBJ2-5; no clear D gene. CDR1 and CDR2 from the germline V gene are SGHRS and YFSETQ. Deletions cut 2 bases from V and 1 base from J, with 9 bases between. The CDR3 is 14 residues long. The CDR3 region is CASSFSVSQETQYF. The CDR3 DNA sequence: TGCGCCAGCAGCTTCTCGGTCAGCCAAGAGACCCAGTACTTC.

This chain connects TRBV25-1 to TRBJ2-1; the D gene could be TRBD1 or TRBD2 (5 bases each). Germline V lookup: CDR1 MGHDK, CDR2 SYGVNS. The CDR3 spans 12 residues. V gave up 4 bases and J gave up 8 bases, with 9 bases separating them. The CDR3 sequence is CASSGGDHEQFF. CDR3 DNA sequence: TGTGCCAGCAGTGGAGGGGATCATGAGCAGTTCTTC.

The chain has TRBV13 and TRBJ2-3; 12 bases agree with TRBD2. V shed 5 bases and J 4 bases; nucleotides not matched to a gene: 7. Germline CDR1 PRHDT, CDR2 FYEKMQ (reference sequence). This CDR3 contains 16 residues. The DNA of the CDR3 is TGTGCCAGCAGCCCCCCGACTAGCGGGAGCGCAGATACGCAGTATTTT. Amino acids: CASSPPTSGSADTQYF.

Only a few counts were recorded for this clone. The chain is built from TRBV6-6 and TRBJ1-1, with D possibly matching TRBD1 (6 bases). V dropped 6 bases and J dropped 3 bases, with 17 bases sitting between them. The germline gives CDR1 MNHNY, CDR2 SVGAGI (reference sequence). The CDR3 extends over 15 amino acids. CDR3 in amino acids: CASSRGEYRDTEAFF. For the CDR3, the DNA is TGTGCCAGCAGCCGCGGCGAATACAGGGACACTGAAGCTTTCTTT.

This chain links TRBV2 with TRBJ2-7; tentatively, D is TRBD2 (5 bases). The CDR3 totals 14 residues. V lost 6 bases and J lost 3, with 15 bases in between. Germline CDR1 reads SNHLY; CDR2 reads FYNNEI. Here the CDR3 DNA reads TGTGCCAGCAGAGGACGGGGAACTGTCTACGAGCAGTACTTC. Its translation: CASRGRGTVYEQYF.

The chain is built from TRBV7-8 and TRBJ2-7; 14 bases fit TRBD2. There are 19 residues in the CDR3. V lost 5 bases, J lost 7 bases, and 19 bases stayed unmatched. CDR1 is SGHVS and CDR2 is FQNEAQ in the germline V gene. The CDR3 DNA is TGTGCCAGCAGCGACCTGGGGCGTCTGACTAGCGGGAGGGCCGAAGAGCAGTACTTC. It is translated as CASSDLGRLTSGRAEEQYF. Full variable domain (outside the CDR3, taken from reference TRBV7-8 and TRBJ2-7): GAGVSQSPRYKVAKRGQDVALRCDPISGHVSLFWYQQALGQGPEFLTYFQNEAQLDKSGLPSDRFFAERPEGSVSTLKIQRTQQEDSAVYLCASSDLGRLTSGRAEEQYFGPGTRLTVT.